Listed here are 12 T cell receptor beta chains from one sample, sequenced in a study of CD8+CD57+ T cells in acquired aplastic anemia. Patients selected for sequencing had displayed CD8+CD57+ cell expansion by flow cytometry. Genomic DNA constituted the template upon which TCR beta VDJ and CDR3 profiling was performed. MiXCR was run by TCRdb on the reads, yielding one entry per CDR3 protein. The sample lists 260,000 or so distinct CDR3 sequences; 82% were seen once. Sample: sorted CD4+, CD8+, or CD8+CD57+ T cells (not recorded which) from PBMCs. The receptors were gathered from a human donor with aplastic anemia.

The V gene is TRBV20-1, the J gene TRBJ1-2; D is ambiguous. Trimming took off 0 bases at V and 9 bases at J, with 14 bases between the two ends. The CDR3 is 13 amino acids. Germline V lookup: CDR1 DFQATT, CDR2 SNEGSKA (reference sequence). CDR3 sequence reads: CSARDTERNSYTF. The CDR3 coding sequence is TGCAGTGCTAGAGACACAGAGAGGAACAGCTACACCTTC.

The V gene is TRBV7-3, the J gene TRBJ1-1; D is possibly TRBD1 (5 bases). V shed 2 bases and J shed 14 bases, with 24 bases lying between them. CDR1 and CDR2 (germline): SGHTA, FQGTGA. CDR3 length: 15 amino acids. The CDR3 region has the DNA TGTGCCAGCAGCTTAGCGAAGCGGGGGTACACTAATGAGTTCTTT. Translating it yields CASSLAKRGYTNEFF.

In DNA, the CDR3 is TGCAGCGTTAGAGATCATCGAGGGGGCGGTGAGACCCAGTACTTC. This sequence encodes CSVRDHRGGGETQYF. V is TRBV20-1 and J is TRBJ2-5, with TRBD1 identical over 7 bases. Germline lookup yields CDR1 DFQATT and CDR2 SNEGSKA (reference sequence). The CDR3 sequence is 15 residues long.

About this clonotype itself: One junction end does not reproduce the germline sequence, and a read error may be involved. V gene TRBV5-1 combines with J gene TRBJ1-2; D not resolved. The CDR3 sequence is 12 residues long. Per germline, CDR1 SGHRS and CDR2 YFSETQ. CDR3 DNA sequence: TGTGCCAGCAGCGGGGATTGTGGGAGCTACACCTTC. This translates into CASSGDCGSYTF.

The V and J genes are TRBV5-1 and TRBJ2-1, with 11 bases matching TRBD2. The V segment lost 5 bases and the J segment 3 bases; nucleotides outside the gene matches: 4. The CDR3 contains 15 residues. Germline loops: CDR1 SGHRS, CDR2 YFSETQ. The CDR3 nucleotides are TGCGCCAGCAGTTCTAGCGGGGGGCTCTACAATGAGCAGTTCTTC. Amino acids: CASSSSGGLYNEQFF.

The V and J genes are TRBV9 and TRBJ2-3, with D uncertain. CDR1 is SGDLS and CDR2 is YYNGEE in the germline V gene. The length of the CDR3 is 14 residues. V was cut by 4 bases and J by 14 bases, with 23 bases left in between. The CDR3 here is CASSLTQRDDKLYF. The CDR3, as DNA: TGTGCCAGCAGCTTAACGCAGCGAGACGATAAGTTGTATTTT.

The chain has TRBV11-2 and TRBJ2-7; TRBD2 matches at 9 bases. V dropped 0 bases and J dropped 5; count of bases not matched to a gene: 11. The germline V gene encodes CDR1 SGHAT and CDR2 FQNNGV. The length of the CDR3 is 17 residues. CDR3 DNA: TGTGCCAGCAGCTTAGATCTGACAGGGACTAGCTACAACGAGCAGTACGTC. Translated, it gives CASSLDLTGTSYNEQYV.

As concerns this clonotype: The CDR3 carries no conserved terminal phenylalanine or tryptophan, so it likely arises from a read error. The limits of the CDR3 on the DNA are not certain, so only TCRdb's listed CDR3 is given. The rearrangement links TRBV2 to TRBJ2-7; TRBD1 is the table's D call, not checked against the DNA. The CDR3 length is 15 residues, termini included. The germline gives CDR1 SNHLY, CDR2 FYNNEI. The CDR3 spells CASSRAGGYTFESYS.

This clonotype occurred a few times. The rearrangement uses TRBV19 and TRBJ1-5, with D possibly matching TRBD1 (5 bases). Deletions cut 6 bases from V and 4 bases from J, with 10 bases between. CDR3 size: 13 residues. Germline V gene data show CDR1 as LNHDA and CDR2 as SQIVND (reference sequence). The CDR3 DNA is TGTGCCAGTAGGACAGCGCCGAATCAGCCCCAGCATTTT. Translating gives CASRTAPNQPQHF.

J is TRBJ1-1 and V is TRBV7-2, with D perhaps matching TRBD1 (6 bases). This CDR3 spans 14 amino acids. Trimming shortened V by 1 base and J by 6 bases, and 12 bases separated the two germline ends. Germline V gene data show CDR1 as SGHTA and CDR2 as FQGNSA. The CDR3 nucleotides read TGTGCCAGCAGCTTAGACAGGGAGATCCCTGAAGCTTTCTTT. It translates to CASSLDREIPEAFF.

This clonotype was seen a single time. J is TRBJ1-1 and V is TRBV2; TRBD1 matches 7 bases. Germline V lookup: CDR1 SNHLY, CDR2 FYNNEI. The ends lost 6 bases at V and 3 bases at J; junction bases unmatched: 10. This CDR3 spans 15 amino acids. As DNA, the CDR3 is TGTGCCAGCAGGAACAGACAGGGCGTGGACACTGAAGCTTTCTTT. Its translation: CASRNRQGVDTEAFF.

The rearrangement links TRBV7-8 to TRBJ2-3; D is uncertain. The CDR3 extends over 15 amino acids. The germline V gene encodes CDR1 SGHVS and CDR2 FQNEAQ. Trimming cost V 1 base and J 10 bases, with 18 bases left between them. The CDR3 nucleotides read TGTGCCAGCAGCTTAGATGGAGCCGAGCAGTACTCGCAGTATTTT. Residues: CASSLDGAEQYSQYF.